A selection of T cell receptor beta chains follows, all from one sample in a study of shared clonotypes between healthy human individuals. Sequencing was performed with immunoSEQ multiplex PCR; in TCRdb, only in-frame clones are kept and a portion is missing. The sample comprises 2 million to 3 million clones, around nine tenths of which are singletons, and 0.11% to 0.15% rests with the top ten. The source material was naive CD4+ T cells sorted from blood. The receptors stem from a man in his late teens or twenties in good health. Both conserved end residues are part of each CDR3. The D gene is left open where the match is weak.

J	V	D	CDR3
TRBJ2-5	TRBV2	.	CATQGDPSETQYF
TRBJ2-7	TRBV4-3	TRBD1	CASSQEPGTAYEQYF
TRBJ2-4	TRBV7-9	.	CASSFQGNIQYF
TRBJ2-6	TRBV7-3	.	CASSSLSGGAGANVLTF
TRBJ2-7	TRBV5-1	.	CASSSNSDGYEQYF
TRBJ2-2	TRBV5-1	.	CASSGENTGELFF
TRBJ2-1	TRBV5-4	.	CASTPGVVTNEQFF
TRBJ1-4	TRBV15	TRBD1	CATSRGSGTGGAANEKLFF
TRBJ2-3	TRBV6-1	TRBD1	CASLRQGVSTDTQYF
TRBJ2-7	TRBV6-5	TRBD1	CASSRDRGYEQYF
TRBJ2-4	TRBV6-5	TRBD1	CASSSGTAIIKNIQYF
TRBJ1-4	TRBV7-9	TRBD1	CASSLARTGLATNEKLFF
TRBJ2-2	TRBV5-4	.	CASSQDLYAAGTGELFF
TRBJ2-1	TRBV21-1	.	CASSKGTRFF
TRBJ2-2	TRBV18	.	CASSQAFTGELFF
TRBJ2-6	TRBV6-1	.	CASSEGYSGANVLTF
TRBJ1-1	TRBV19	.	CASSIGTLATEAFF
TRBJ2-7	TRBV23-1	.	CASSRGRGYEQYF
TRBJ2-3	TRBV10-3	TRBD1	CAIGTGGKTDTQYF
TRBJ2-1	TRBV5-4	TRBD2	CASSPIVGGGNEQFF
TRBJ1-1	TRBV7-8	TRBD1	CASSPRDRVATEAFF
TRBJ2-3	TRBV7-2	TRBD2	CASSLRLQTLAGDTQYF
TRBJ2-7	TRBV6-1	TRBD1	CASSEGGTGTEEQYF
TRBJ2-4	TRBV19	.	CASSGQRLAKNIQYF